A single T cell receptor beta chain is shown here with its context. The target antigen is unknown. This CDR3 is 14 amino acids long. Germline V gene sequence: CDR1 SEHNR, CDR2 FQNEAQ (reference sequence). V lost 4 bases and J 3 bases, leaving 10 bases between the germline ends. Profiled with immunoSEQ multiplex PCR; TCRdb holds only in-frame clones, not every one. The sample comprises tens of thousands of clones, approximately 90% of which are singletons, and 1% to 1.2% rests with the top ten. The entry originates in a study of OX40 agonist ivuxolimab in advanced cancers. Study context: Patients got intravenous ivuxolimab at 0.01 to 10 mg/kg every 2 weeks.

General observations from the study: On average, CD8+ T cells showed a greater number of expanded clones than CD4+.

The genes are TRBV7-9 and TRBJ1-5, with a tentative D call TRBD1 (6 bases). The sample in question was CD4+ or CD8+ T cells sorted from blood, obtained in a trial of the OX40 agonist ivuxolimab. The receptor was isolated from an adult with an advanced solid tumor such as melanoma, head and neck, liver or kidney cancer. DNA of the CDR3: TGTGCCAGCAGCTCTCGGGACAACAATCAGCCCCAGCATTTT. The encoded protein is CASSSRDNNQPQHF.